This T cell receptor beta chain was sequenced for a study of CD8 T cells in ankylosing spondylitis. This CDR3 region has 15 residues. Germline assignment: CDR1 DFQATT and CDR2 SNEGSKA (reference sequence). The ends lost 0 bases at V and 10 bases at J; junction bases unmatched: 5. This clonotype showed up many times. TCRdb recomputed calls from the 5' RACE reads with MiXCR, one row per CDR3 protein. The data show 250,000 to 400,000 distinct CDR3 sequences, with 11% seen just once and 9.1% held by the top ten. This TCR was sampled from a female donor with ankylosing spondylitis or in good health (not recorded which). The rearrangement joins TRBV20-1 to TRBJ2-1, with TRBD2 matching over 14 bases. The sequencing input was blood, either unsorted or a sorted T cell fraction (not recorded which). The CDR3 nucleotides read TGCAGTGCTAGAGACAGGACTAGCGGGGGGCCAGAGCAGTTCTTC. It codes for CSARDRTSGGPEQFF.